These T cell receptor beta chains were read from a single sample in a study of blood T cell repertoires in COVID-19. TCRdb's copy holds only in-frame clones and misses some; the assay was immunoSEQ multiplex PCR. This sample carries 200,000 to 300,000 clones, under 90% of them seen once, and the ten largest clones take about 1.7%. The sample was PBMCs or T cells enriched from blood (not recorded which). These receptors were obtained from a man aged 35 to 55 who had recovered from COVID-19. Both conserved end residues are part of each CDR3. A D gene is named only where the DNA matches it firmly. Size tells how often a clone was seen (once, few, many) or the class of an expanded clone, and some rows leave it out.

J | size | V | D | CDR3 | DNA
TRBJ2-5 | NA | TRBV15 | TRBD2 | CATSSEPAGGIEAQYF | TGTGCCACCAGCAGCGAACCAGCGGGGGGGATCGAGGCCCAGTACTTC
TRBJ2-6 | NA | TRBV18 | NA | CASSPMLGDSGANVLTF | TGTGCCAGCTCACCCATGCTAGGGGACTCTGGGGCCAACGTCCTGACTTTC
TRBJ2-7 | NA | TRBV27 | TRBD2 | CASRSRRRGLRLTYEQYF | TGTGCCAGCAGGAGTCGACGGCGGGGACTACGATTAACCTACGAGCAGTACTTC
TRBJ1-5 | NA | TRBV29-1 | NA | CSVEDFGQPQHF | TGCAGCGTCGAGGATTTTGGTCAGCCCCAGCATTTT
TRBJ1-1 | NA | TRBV2 | NA | CASGIQGTVTEAFF | TGTGCCAGCGGCATACAGGGCACCGTCACTGAAGCTTTCTTT
TRBJ2-5 | few | TRBV7-2 | NA | CASTNGGLAQETQYF | TGTGCCAGCACAAACGGAGGGCTCGCGCAAGAGACCCAGTACTTC
TRBJ1-1 | NA | TRBV6-5 | NA | CASGAFPEAFF | TGTGCCAGCGGGGCATTCCCTGAAGCTTTCTTT
TRBJ1-6 | few | TRBV9 | NA | CASTRTVINSPLHF | TGTGCCAGCACCCGGACAGTCATCAATTCACCCCTCCACTTT
TRBJ2-1 | NA | TRBV11-2 | TRBD2 | CASSLFAGGPPSYNEQFF | TGTGCCAGCAGCTTATTCGCGGGAGGACCACCCTCCTACAATGAGCAGTTCTTC
TRBJ2-1 | once | TRBV4-1 | TRBD2 | CASSQFSSGGVYNEQFF | TGCGCCAGCAGCCAATTCTCTAGCGGCGGGGTGTACAATGAGCAGTTCTTC
TRBJ2-5 | NA | TRBV12-3/TRBV12-4 | NA | CASRPPSGTQYF | TGTGCCAGCAGGCCGCCGTCCGGGACCCAGTACTTC
TRBJ2-3 | NA | TRBV12-5 | TRBD2 | CASGLAGGPLDTQYF | TGTGCTAGTGGTTTAGCGGGAGGGCCCTTAGATACGCAGTATTTT